This record covers a single TCR beta chain. This clone was seen just once. Its antigen is still unknown. There are no base qualities to consult, and no much larger clone falls within one base. The immunoSEQ Assay was used to immunosequence TCRbeta CDR3 regions from genomic DNA. Before high-throughput sequencing, the genomic DNA was amplified using bias-controlled multiplex PCR. The source study handled its data this way. To quantify the absolute abundance of each unique TCRbeta CDR3 region, the sequences were collapsed and filtered. Clonality, defined as 1 minus Pielou's evenness, was calculated using productive rearrangements only. A previously published method was used to identify clones whose frequencies were significantly greater in on-treatment samples than in baseline samples. The immuneACCESS repertoire file appears here via TCRdb, limited to in-frame rearrangements. These files lack a portion of the clones; in checked studies, under half of the deficit traces to unresolved V genes, and the cause of the others is not known. Clone size and the V and J calls come from that table; the DNA yielded D and trimming. This sample gives about 12,000 clones in total; roughly two thirds of them show up just once. Clones ranked in the top ten supply 20% to 25% of the sample.

The treatment or condition label corresponds to: randomized to nivolumab then ipilimumab (arm A) or the reverse (arm B). Prior DNA-damaging chemotherapy had not been received by any trial patient. On a FACS Aria II flow cytometer, live CD3+CD8+ cells that were negative for CD19 and CD56 were sorted from thawed PBMCs. The samples were obtained from melanoma patients enrolled in CheckMate 064, an open-label, randomized phase II trial testing sequential checkpoint blockade. Peripheral blood mononuclear cells were collected by leukapheresis, purified using Ficoll-Paque, and frozen in human serum containing about 10% DMSO. Immediately after sorting, the purity of the sorted blood CD3+CD8+ cells was confirmed to be >98%, and DNA was then extracted. The sample is drawn from a study of sequential checkpoint blockade in melanoma (dated by TCRdb to the late 2010s). With regard to the full study: In a 1:1 randomization, patients received either first-line nivolumab then ipilimumab (arm A) or ipilimumab then nivolumab (arm B). Maintenance nivolumab came after each of the two trial sequences.

Broad study findings and their caveats: Validation of the response-prediction model combining TCR metrics and mutation burden is needed in larger, independent patient cohorts.

Sequences were derived from CD8+ T cells sorted from blood (inferred from file names), sampled from a patient given nivolumab and ipilimumab in sequence. This sequence was found in a human donor with melanoma.

CDR3 loop: CASSIVGVVQPQHF. The DNA sequence is as follows: TGTGCCAGTAGTATAGTTGGAGTTGTACAGCCCCAGCATTTT. Rearrangement joined TRBV19 to TRBJ1-5, with no reliable assignment of the D segment. The V end loses 1 base and the J end loses 7 bases, and a stretch of 11 bases separates them. The CDR3 goes from the cysteine to the phenylalanine over 14 residues. Only the CDR3 portion is preserved as DNA: 42 bases, with reading frame beginning at the first base. CDR1 and CDR2, looked up from the germline V gene (reference sequence), are LNHDA and SQIVND.